The 22 T cell receptor beta chains given below trace back to one sample, sequenced in a study of cytomegalovirus exposure and HLA in healthy donors. The data were produced by immunoSEQ multiplex PCR, yet TCRdb's version contains in-frame clones alone and is incomplete. The sample carries roughly 70,000 clones, over 90% recorded once. The sequenced sample was PBMCs. The origin of the receptors is a woman aged 18-35 years in good health and CMV-seropositive.

The V gene is TRBV7-9, the J gene TRBJ1-4; no firm D call. V was clipped by 5 bases and J by 0 bases, with 16 bases between them. Germline CDR1 SEHNR, CDR2 FQNEAQ (reference sequence). The CDR3 totals 17 residues. CDR3 residues: CASSPLVAVATNEKLFF. The CDR3, as DNA: TGTGCCAGCAGCCCACTTGTTGCGGTCGCAACTAATGAAAAACTGTTTTTT.

The chain has TRBV7-2 and TRBJ2-3; 10 nucleotides line up with TRBD2. J gave up 8 bases and V 0 bases, and 8 bases lay outside the gene matches. Germline CDR1 reads SGHTA; CDR2 reads FQGNSA. CDR3 length equals 16 residues. CDR3 in amino acids: CASSLALAGPPGTQYF. As DNA, the CDR3 is TGTGCCAGCAGCTTAGCACTAGCGGGACCCCCCGGTACGCAGTATTTT.

The chain couples TRBV28 to TRBJ2-5; D is unresolved. V lost 6 bases and J 5 bases, leaving 16 bases between the germline ends. Germline V gene lookup returns CDR1 MDHEN and CDR2 SYDVKM. This CDR3 comprises 14 residues. CDR3 DNA sequence: TGTGCCAGCAGCAACACGCCGTCCAGGGAGACCCAGTACTTC. Amino acid sequence: CASSNTPSRETQYF.

The CDR3 region is CASSIYTGDTSYEQYF. The CDR3, as DNA: TGTGCCAGCAGCATCTACACCGGGGACACCTCCTACGAGCAGTACTTC. The chain has TRBV21-1 and TRBJ2-7; the table calls TRBD1, which could not be checked here. TRBV21-1 is marked as a pseudogene. The CDR3 length is 16 residues.

V is TRBV7-2 and J is TRBJ1-1; 9 bases fit TRBD1. CDR3 length: 15 residues. Germline values: CDR1 SGHTA, CDR2 FQGNSA. Unmatched junction bases numbered 4, after V lost 1 base and J lost 4 bases. The CDR3 is CASSLEGQGGTEAFF. CDR3 bases: TGTGCCAGCAGCTTAGAGGGACAGGGAGGCACTGAAGCTTTCTTT.

This rearrangement joins TRBV5-1 to TRBJ1-1; D perhaps matches TRBD1 (6 bases). Germline CDR1 reads SGHRS; CDR2 reads YFSETQ. The length of the CDR3 is 14 residues. The V end lost 0 bases, the J end lost 10 bases, and 16 bases lay between the germline ends. This chain's CDR3 is CASSLGDIVSGAFF. In nucleotides, the CDR3 is TGCGCCAGCAGCTTGGGGGACATAGTTTCGGGAGCTTTCTTT. The full variable domain, with the rest looked up from reference TRBV5-1 and TRBJ1-1, is KAGVTQTPRYLIKTRGQQVTLSCSPISGHRSVSWYQQTPGQGLQFLFEYFSETQRNKGNFPGRFSGRQFSNSRSEMNVSTLELGDSALYLCASSLGDIVSGAFFGQGTRLTVV.

The V and J genes are TRBV25-1 and TRBJ2-5, with TRBD1 as a possible D gene (5 bases). This CDR3 has 15 residues. Germline CDR1 is MGHDK and CDR2 is SYGVNS. V lost 6 bases, J lost 1 base, and 15 bases lay in between. The CDR3 is CASRDDRRFQETQYF. CDR3 bases: TGTGCCAGCAGGGATGACAGAAGGTTCCAAGAGACCCAGTACTTC. Filled out from reference TRBV25-1 and TRBJ2-5, the complete variable domain reads EADIYQTPRYLVIGTGKKITLECSQTMGHDKMYWYQQDPGMELHLIHYSYGVNSTEKGDLSSESTVSRIRTEHFPLTLESARPSHTSQYLCASRDDRRFQETQYFGPGTRLLVL.

This clone was counted a single time. This CDR3 reads CASSLQGDMNTEAFF. The CDR3 nucleotides read TGCGCCAGCAGCTTGCAGGGGGACATGAACACTGAAGCTTTCTTT. V and J are TRBV5-1 and TRBJ1-1; TRBD1 matches 7 bases. With V trimmed by 1 base and J by 0 bases, 3 bases remained unmatched. The CDR3 consists of 15 residues. The germline V gene encodes CDR1 SGHRS and CDR2 YFSETQ.

The chain couples TRBV11-2 to TRBJ2-3, with D uncertain. The CDR3 length is 12 residues. CDR1 and CDR2 (germline): SGHAT, FQNNGV. The V and J ends lost 4 bases and 4 bases respectively, with 6 bases between them. The CDR3 here is CASSSLPDTQYF. The CDR3 coding sequence is TGTGCCAGCAGCTCTCTCCCAGATACGCAGTATTTT.

J is TRBJ2-1 and V is TRBV30; the match to TRBD2 covers 11 bases. V trimming: 5 bases; J trimming: 6 bases; junction bases outside the gene matches: 3. The CDR3 totals 13 residues. Germline CDR1 is GTSNPN and CDR2 is SVGIG (reference sequence). This CDR3 reads CAWEGTSGNEQFF. Here the CDR3 DNA reads TGTGCCTGGGAGGGGACTAGCGGCAATGAGCAGTTCTTC.

The chain carries TRBV11-2 and TRBJ1-2, with D maybe TRBD1 (5 bases). V lost 1 base, J lost 7 bases, and 22 bases lay in between. This CDR3 is built from 17 residues. Germline CDR1 reads SGHAT; CDR2 reads FQNNGV. The CDR3 region has the DNA TGTGCCAGCAGCTTAGTAGAGATTAGACAGTGGGAAACTGGCTACACCTTC. Its translation is CASSLVEIRQWETGYTF.

The chain couples TRBV9 to TRBJ2-1; D may be TRBD1 (5 bases). The CDR3 contains 16 residues. Germline V CDR1 and CDR2: SGDLS, YYNGEE. V lost 2 bases to trimming and J lost 9 bases, with 21 bases between them. CDR3 sequence: CASSVSMVEGAGEQFF. The DNA for the CDR3 is TGTGCCAGCAGCGTCTCCATGGTCGAAGGGGCCGGTGAGCAGTTCTTC.

This chain connects TRBV7-2 to TRBJ2-1; 10 nucleotides match TRBD2. The V and J ends lost 5 bases and 15 bases, in that order; junction bases with no gene match: 10. Germline values: CDR1 SGHTA, CDR2 FQGNSA. The CDR3 consists of 13 residues. The CDR3 here is CASSVSTSGRSFF. In DNA form, the CDR3 reads TGTGCCAGCAGCGTGTCGACTAGCGGGCGATCGTTCTTC.

The chain is built from TRBV4-2 and TRBJ2-5; maybe TRBD2 (6 bases). Germline CDR1 reads LGHNA; CDR2 reads YNFKEQ. V lost 0 bases and J 4 bases, leaving 18 bases between the germline ends. This CDR3 region has 17 residues. The CDR3 DNA sequence: TGTGCCAGCAGCCAAGATTGGTCCAGCGGGTGGGGAGAGACCCAGTACTTC. Translating it yields CASSQDWSSGWGETQYF.

This chain connects TRBV7-2 to TRBJ2-3; possible D gene TRBD2, 5 bases. This CDR3 is built from 16 residues. Germline CDR1 and CDR2: SGHTA and FQGNSA. Trimming removed 4 bases from V and 3 bases from J, with 17 bases in between. The CDR3 DNA sequence: TGTGCCAGCAGCTCCCGACGGGGTAGGCTGACAGATACGCAGTATTTT. This codes for CASSSRRGRLTDTQYF.

This clone was observed a handful of times. The chain recombines TRBV14 with TRBJ2-1; 7 nucleotides align to TRBD2. Germline V gives CDR1 SGHDN, CDR2 FVKESK. This CDR3 comprises 14 residues. Trimming took 4 bases from V and 9 from J; bases not matched to a gene: 9. The CDR3 sequence is CASSPYGRGAEQFF. The CDR3 coding sequence is TGTGCCAGCAGCCCCTATGGGAGGGGTGCTGAGCAGTTCTTC.

CDR3 bases: TGTGCCAGCTCACCACCTGAGCCCCAAGAGACCCAGTACTTC. Protein sequence: CASSPPEPQETQYF. This chain uses TRBV18 with TRBJ2-5; D is undetermined. Germline loops: CDR1 KGHSH, CDR2 LQKENI. The CDR3 spans 14 residues. Trimming removed 0 bases from V and 1 base from J, with 6 bases in between.

This sequence joins TRBV5-4 and TRBJ2-7; the D gene is possibly TRBD2 (6 bases). The CDR3 length is 13 residues. V was pared by 1 base and J by 4 bases, with 9 bases between. Germline loops: CDR1 SGHNT, CDR2 YYREEE (reference sequence). CDR3 nucleotides: TGTGCCAGCAGCTTGTCCGGGACTTACGAGCAGTACTTC. This encodes CASSLSGTYEQYF.

As regards this clone: Distinct nucleotide sequences in the sample also encode this CDR3. The gene calls are TRBV7-2 and TRBJ2-3; 9 bases are a match to TRBD1. V gave up 3 bases and J gave up 1 base; unmatched junction bases: 2. Germline assignment: CDR1 SGHTA and CDR2 FQGNSA. There are 15 residues in the CDR3. The CDR3 here is CASSFTGGGTDTQYF. As DNA, the CDR3 is TGTGCCAGCAGCTTCACAGGGGGCGGCACAGATACGCAGTATTTT. The full variable domain, with the rest looked up from reference TRBV7-2 and TRBJ2-3, is GAGVSQSPSNKVTEKGKDVELRCDPISGHTALYWYRQSLGQGLEFLIYFQGNSAPDKSGLPSDRFSAERTGGSVSTLTIQRTQQEDSAVYLCASSFTGGGTDTQYFGPGTRLTVL.

CDR3 nucleotides: TGTGCCAGCAGCGTAGGAACAAATCAGCCCCAGCATTTT. It yields the protein CASSVGTNQPQHF. The chain carries TRBV9 and TRBJ1-5; D is undetermined. The CDR3 has 13 residues. Germline loops: CDR1 SGDLS, CDR2 YYNGEE. Trimming shortened V by 0 bases and J by 4 bases, and 5 bases separated the two germline ends.

This rearrangement joins TRBV5-1 to TRBJ2-2; 8 bases agree with TRBD1. V trimming: 4 bases; J trimming: 4 bases; junction bases outside the gene matches: 3. Germline CDR1 SGHRS, CDR2 YFSETQ. The CDR3 totals 14 residues. This CDR3 reads CASSIRGPTGELFF. Here the CDR3 DNA reads TGCGCCAGCAGCATCAGGGGGCCCACCGGGGAGCTGTTTTTT. Full variable domain (remainder filled in from reference TRBV5-1 and TRBJ2-2): KAGVTQTPRYLIKTRGQQVTLSCSPISGHRSVSWYQQTPGQGLQFLFEYFSETQRNKGNFPGRFSGRQFSNSRSEMNVSTLELGDSALYLCASSIRGPTGELFFGEGSRLTVL.

The CDR3 bases are TGTGCTAGTGGTAGGACAGGTCTGGGGGAAGCTTTCTTT. Translation gives CASGRTGLGEAFF. This sequence joins TRBV12-5 and TRBJ1-1; the match to TRBD1 covers 7 bases. V lost 5 bases and J lost 8; bases outside the gene matches: 8. The CDR3 spans 13 residues. Looked up from germline, CDR1 is LGHNT and CDR2 is FRNRAP.